A single sample is the source of the 18 T cell receptor beta chains below, sequenced in a study of monozygotic twins with inflammatory bowel disease (dated by TCRdb to about 2019). The library was obtained by 5' RACE. The instrument was an Illumina HiSeq 2500. One entry per CDR3 protein sequence results from the TCRdb reprocessing of the reads, with DNA left out. Per the sample table, the count is 80,000 or so distinct CDR3 sequences. Jointly, the top ten make up about 8% of the sample. Source material: blood. These receptors were taken from a human donor with ulcerative colitis or Crohn's disease, or a healthy co-twin of an affected twin (not recorded which).

The rearrangement joins TRBV7-9 to TRBJ1-1. Germline V gene lookup returns CDR1 SEHNR and CDR2 FQNEAQ (reference sequence). There are 15 residues in the CDR3. The CDR3 loop reads CASSTPSVGVTEAFF.

The V gene is TRBV2, the J gene TRBJ1-6. The CDR3 loop spans 15 amino acids. The germline gives CDR1 SNHLY, CDR2 FYNNEI. The CDR3 sequence: CASSDITWNNSPLHF.

The chain is built from TRBV20-1 and TRBJ2-5; TCRdb lists TRBD2, though no DNA is available to test this call. Germline CDR1 DFQATT, CDR2 SNEGSKA (reference sequence). The CDR3 runs to 11 residues. The CDR3 spells CSASDRDSQYF.

The gene calls are TRBV5-1 and TRBJ2-1. The germline gives CDR1 SGHRS, CDR2 YFSETQ. This CDR3 spans 15 amino acids. The CDR3 here is CASSLPESSYNEQFF. Complete variable domain (other parts from reference TRBV5-1 and TRBJ2-1): KAGVTQTPRYLIKTRGQQVTLSCSPISGHRSVSWYQQTPGQGLQFLFEYFSETQRNKGNFPGRFSGRQFSNSRSEMNVSTLELGDSALYLCASSLPESSYNEQFFGPGTRLTVL.

The chain links TRBV12-5 to TRBJ1-1; the D call from TCRdb, TRBD1, cannot be confirmed without DNA. The CDR3 length is 14 residues. Germline CDR1 LGHNT, CDR2 FRNRAP. The CDR3 sequence: CAYGTPAWDTEAFF.

The chain has TRBV15 and TRBJ1-2. Looked up from germline, CDR1 is LNHNV and CDR2 is YYDKDF (reference sequence). This CDR3 region has 15 residues. CDR3 in amino acids: CATSRDPAGTDGYTF.

The chain joins TRBV12-3 or TRBV12-4 to TRBJ1-1; TCRdb's D call, TRBD1, is unchecked because there is no DNA. The CDR3 spans 16 residues. The CDR3: CASSQRTGWGLLEAFF.

This rearrangement joins TRBV7-9 to TRBJ2-2; as DNA is missing, the TRBD2 call by TCRdb cannot be tested. The CDR3 runs 12 residues. In germline, CDR1 is SEHNR, CDR2 FQNEAQ (reference sequence). The CDR3 loop reads CAKNPRAGELFF.

The chain recombines TRBV25-1 with TRBJ1-3; TCRdb names TRBD1, which stays unverified in the absence of DNA. There are 15 residues in the CDR3. Germline lookup yields CDR1 MGHDK and CDR2 SYGVNS. The chain's CDR3 is CASSVGGYSGNTIYF.

This chain links TRBV5-1 with TRBJ2-2; TCRdb returns TRBD1, unconfirmable since there is no DNA. This CDR3 spans 14 amino acids. Per the germline V gene, CDR1 is SGHRS and CDR2 is YFSETQ. CDR3 amino acids: CASSSNWGTGELFF.

The chain has TRBV6-5 and TRBJ1-1; no DNA is available, so the TRBD1 call from TCRdb remains unchecked. CDR3 length: 15 residues. Germline V gives CDR1 MNHEY, CDR2 SVGAGI. The CDR3 region is CASSLNRGLYSEAFF.

The genes are TRBV20-1 and TRBJ2-7; the D call from TCRdb, TRBD1, cannot be confirmed without DNA. The CDR3 length is 11 residues. Per the germline V gene, CDR1 is DFQATT and CDR2 is SNEGSKA (reference sequence). This CDR3 is CSALKGAEQYF.

The chain carries TRBV5-6 and TRBJ1-1; TCRdb names TRBD1, which stays unverified in the absence of DNA. Germline V gene sequence: CDR1 SGHDT, CDR2 YYEEEE. The CDR3 sequence is 14 residues long. The CDR3 spells CASSYPDRNTEAFF.

The rearrangement uses TRBV10-3 and TRBJ2-2; TCRdb outputs TRBD2, but without DNA this stays unchecked. The CDR3 runs 11 residues. Germline loops: CDR1 ENHRY, CDR2 SYGVKD. CDR3 region: CASLPGGELFF.

The chain has TRBV20-1 and TRBJ1-2; TCRdb proposes TRBD1, but this gene call is untestable without DNA. Per the germline V gene, CDR1 is DFQATT and CDR2 is SNEGSKA (reference sequence). CDR3 length equals 15 residues. This CDR3 reads CSAYLPRTGDYGYTF.

The chain recombines TRBV11-2 with TRBJ1-1. The V gene's germline CDR1 is SGHAT and CDR2 FQNNGV. The CDR3 is 13 residues long. The CDR3 protein is CASSLVNSGEAFF.

This chain joins TRBV5-6 and TRBJ2-7; TCRdb's D call of TRBD2 is untestable without DNA. Germline values: CDR1 SGHDT, CDR2 YYEEEE. The CDR3 is 12 residues long. CDR3: CASSPGLAGIYF.

The J gene is TRBJ2-7, the V gene TRBV6-1; no DNA is available, so the TRBD2 call from TCRdb remains unchecked. The CDR3 is 15 residues long. CDR1 MNHNS and CDR2 SASEGT come from the germline V gene. The CDR3 loop is CASRVTSGGTYEQYF.